Below, one T cell receptor beta chain is given with its context. The antigen is undetermined. The ends lost 10 bases at V and 6 bases at J; junction bases unmatched: 13. This CDR3 is built from 14 residues. Per germline, CDR1 MNHNY and CDR2 SVGAGI (reference sequence). The source of the sample is a study of cytomegalovirus exposure and HLA in healthy donors. Study-level findings and limits: An apparent linkage of common viral pathogens to several of the most significant clusters emerged in a later analysis.

60 Vbeta and 13 Jbeta primers were used in PCR. Clones were sequenced by immunoSEQ multiplex PCR, and TCRdb holds only the in-frame ones, with some missing. The data contain 150,000 to 200,000 clones, around 79% of them singletons. This TCR came from a man between 40 and 49 years old in good health and CMV-seropositive. The chain joins TRBV6-6 to TRBJ2-7; 9 bases fit TRBD2. Input material: PBMCs. The CDR3 region is CATRIAGEVLEQYF. CDR3 nucleotide sequence: TGTGCCACCAGGATAGCGGGAGAGGTTCTCGAGCAGTACTTC.